This T cell receptor (beta chain) comes out of a study of regulatory T cells in long-lasting Graves disease. The germline CDR1 and CDR2 sequences are KGHSH and LQKENI. V dropped 3 bases and J dropped 2 bases, with 10 bases sitting between them. CDR3 length equals 14 residues. Time point described: persistent/refractory GD, antithyroid drugs over 5 years with positive TRAb. Following extraction of RNA from PBMCs, that RNA was used to make the TCR library. This clonotype came up many times. CDR3 regions were amplified by Arm-PCR using iRepertoire HTBI primers to build TCR beta libraries. MiXCR, run by TCRdb on the multiplex PCR reads, gives a single entry per CDR3 protein. This sample has nearly 350,000 distinct CDR3 sequences, with around 20% found just once.

The specimen comprised peripheral blood mononuclear cells (PBMCs), sampled when the disease was refractory, from a patient treated with antithyroid drugs. V and J are TRBV18 and TRBJ1-1; the D is unclear. This receptor was taken from a female donor with Graves disease. For the CDR3, the DNA is TGTGCCAGCTCACCGAGAACTCTTAACACTGAAGCTTTCTTT. It is translated as CASSPRTLNTEAFF.